Here is one T cell receptor (beta chain) with its context. The data belong to a study of blood T cell repertoires in COVID-19. In the study overall: PBMCs, B-cell-depleted T cells, or T cells provided the cDNA or gDNA that made up the material.

The CDR3 has 16 residues. The V and J ends lost 6 bases and 2 bases, in that order; junction bases with no gene match: 10. CDR1 and CDR2 (germline): MDHEN, SYDVKM. Measured with immunoSEQ multiplex PCR; TCRdb has only the in-frame clones, and not every one. The sample includes nearly 350,000 clones, about 88% of them seen just once. Self-reported history from a screening survey and questionnaire set each donor's cohort. V gene TRBV28 combines with J gene TRBJ1-3, with TRBD1 identical over 7 bases. The TCR comes from a woman in her thirties who had recovered from COVID-19. Material for sequencing was PBMCs or T cells enriched from blood (not recorded which). CDR3 in DNA: TGTGCCAGCAGGCCTAGGGGGCCTGGGGCTGGAAACACCATATATTTT. Translating gives CASRPRGPGAGNTIYF. Full variable domain (rest looked up from reference TRBV28 and TRBJ1-3): DVKVTQSSRYLVKRTGEKVFLECVQDMDHENMFWYRQDPGLGLRLIYFSYDVKMKEKGDIPEGYSVSREKKERFSLILESASTNQTSMYLCASRPRGPGAGNTIYFGEGSWLTVV.